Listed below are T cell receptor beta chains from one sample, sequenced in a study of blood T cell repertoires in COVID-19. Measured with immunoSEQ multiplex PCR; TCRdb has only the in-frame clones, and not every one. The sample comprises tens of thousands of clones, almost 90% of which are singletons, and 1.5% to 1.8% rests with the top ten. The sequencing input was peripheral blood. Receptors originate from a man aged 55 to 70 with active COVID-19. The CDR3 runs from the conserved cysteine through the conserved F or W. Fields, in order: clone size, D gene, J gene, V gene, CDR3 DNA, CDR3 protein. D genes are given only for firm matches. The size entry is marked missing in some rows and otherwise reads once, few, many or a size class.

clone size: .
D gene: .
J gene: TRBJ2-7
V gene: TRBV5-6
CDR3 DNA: TGTGCCAGCAGCTTGCAAGCGTACGAGCAGTACTTC
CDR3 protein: CASSLQAYEQYF

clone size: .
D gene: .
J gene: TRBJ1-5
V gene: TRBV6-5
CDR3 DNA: TGTGCCAGCAGTTACTCAGGGGGTGGTCAGCCCCAGCATTTT
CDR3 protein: CASSYSGGGQPQHF

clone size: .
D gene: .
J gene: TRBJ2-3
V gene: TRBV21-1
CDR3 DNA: TGTGCCAGCAGCGAAAACGGGACAGATACAGATACGCAGTATTTT
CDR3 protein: CASSENGTDTDTQYF

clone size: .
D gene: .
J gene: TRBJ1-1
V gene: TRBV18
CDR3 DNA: TGTGCCAGCTCACAGCGAGAGAACACTGAAGCTTTCTTT
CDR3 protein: CASSQRENTEAFF

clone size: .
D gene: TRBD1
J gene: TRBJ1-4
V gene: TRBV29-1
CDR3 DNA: TGCAGCGGTGGCAGGGGGCTCAATGAAAAACTGTTTTTT
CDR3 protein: CSGGRGLNEKLFF

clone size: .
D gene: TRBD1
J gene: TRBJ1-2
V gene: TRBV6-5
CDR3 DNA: TGTGCCAGCAGAAGGGGGCTTGGCGGCTACACCTTC
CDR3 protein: CASRRGLGGYTF

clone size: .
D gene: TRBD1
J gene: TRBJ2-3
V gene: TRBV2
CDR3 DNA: TGTGCCAGCCTCAGGGGGTATACGCAGTATTTT
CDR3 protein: CASLRGYTQYF

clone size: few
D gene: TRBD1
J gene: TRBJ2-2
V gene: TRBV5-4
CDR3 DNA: TGTGCCAGCACCACGACAGGGGTCGGGGAGCTGTTTTTT
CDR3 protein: CASTTTGVGELFF

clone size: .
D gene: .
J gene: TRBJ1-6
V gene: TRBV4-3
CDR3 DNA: TGCGCCAGCAGCCAAGTCCACAGGGATTCACCCCTCCACTTT
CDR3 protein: CASSQVHRDSPLHF

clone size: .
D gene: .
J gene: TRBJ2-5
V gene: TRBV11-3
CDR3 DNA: TGTGCCAGCAGCTTTGGTGATCCAGGAGAGACCCAGTACTTC
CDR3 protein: CASSFGDPGETQYF

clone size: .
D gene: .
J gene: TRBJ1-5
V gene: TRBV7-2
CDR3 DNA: TGTGCCAGCAGCTTAGTTCGAGGAGACAATCAGCCCCAGCATTTT
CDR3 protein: CASSLVRGDNQPQHF

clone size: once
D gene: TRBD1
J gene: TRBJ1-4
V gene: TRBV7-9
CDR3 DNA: TGTGCCAGCAGCCATGGGACAGGGATCGAAAAACTGTTTTTT
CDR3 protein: CASSHGTGIEKLFF

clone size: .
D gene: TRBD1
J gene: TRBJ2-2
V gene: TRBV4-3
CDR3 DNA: TGCGCCAGCAGCCAAGGGATAGGGACAGGCGGGGAGCTGTTTTTT
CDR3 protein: CASSQGIGTGGELFF

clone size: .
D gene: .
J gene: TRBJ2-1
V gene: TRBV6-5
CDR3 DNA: TGTGCCAGCAGGGCGGGACTTTCCTACAATGAGCAGTTCTTC
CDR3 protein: CASRAGLSYNEQFF

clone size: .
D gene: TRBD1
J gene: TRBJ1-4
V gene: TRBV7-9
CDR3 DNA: TGTGCCAGCAGCTCACAGGGGGGAAATGAAAAACTGTTTTTT
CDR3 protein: CASSSQGGNEKLFF

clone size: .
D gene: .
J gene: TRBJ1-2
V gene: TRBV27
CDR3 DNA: TGTGCCAGCAGTTTAAGGGGCCCTAACTATGGCTACACCTTC
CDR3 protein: CASSLRGPNYGYTF

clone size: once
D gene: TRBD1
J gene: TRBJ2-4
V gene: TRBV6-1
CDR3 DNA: TGTGCCAGCAGTGATAGACAGGGCAATGGACGCATTCAGTACTTC
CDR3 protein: CASSDRQGNGRIQYF

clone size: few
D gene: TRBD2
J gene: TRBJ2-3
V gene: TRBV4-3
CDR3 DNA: TGCGCCAGCAGCCAAGATGTTCAAGCTAGCGGGGCTTCAGATACGCAGTATTTT
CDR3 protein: CASSQDVQASGASDTQYF

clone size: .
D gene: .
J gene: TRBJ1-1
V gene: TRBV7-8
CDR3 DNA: TGTGCCAGCAGCTTAGGTCGGTTTAAGTGGACTGAAGCTTTCTTT
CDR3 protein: CASSLGRFKWTEAFF

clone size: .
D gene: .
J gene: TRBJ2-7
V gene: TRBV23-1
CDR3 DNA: TGCGCCAGCAGTCAATCGGCACTAGCCTGGTACGAGCAGTACTTC
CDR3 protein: CASSQSALAWYEQYF

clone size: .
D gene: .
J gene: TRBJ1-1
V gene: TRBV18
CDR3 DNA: TGTGCCAGCTCACGGAGTACGAACACTGAAGCTTTCTTT
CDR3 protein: CASSRSTNTEAFF

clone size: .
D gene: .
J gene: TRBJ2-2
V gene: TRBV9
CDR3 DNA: TGTGCCAGCAGCCCCCGGGGAGCGGTGTCCGGCGGGGAGCTGTTTTTT
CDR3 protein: CASSPRGAVSGGELFF

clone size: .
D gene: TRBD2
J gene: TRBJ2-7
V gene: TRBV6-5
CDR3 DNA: TGTGCCAGCAGTTACTCCGGGACTAGCGGGGCCTACGAGCAGTACTTC
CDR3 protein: CASSYSGTSGAYEQYF

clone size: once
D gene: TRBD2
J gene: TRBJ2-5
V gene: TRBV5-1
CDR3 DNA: TGCGCCAGCAGCCCTGGACTAGCGGGGGGTCAGTACCAAGAGACCCAGTACTTC
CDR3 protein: CASSPGLAGGQYQETQYF

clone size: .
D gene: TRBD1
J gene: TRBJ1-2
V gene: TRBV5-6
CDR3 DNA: TGTGCCAGCAGCTCAATTTCGGGGGACAGCCCCCATGGCTACACCTTC
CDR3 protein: CASSSISGDSPHGYTF

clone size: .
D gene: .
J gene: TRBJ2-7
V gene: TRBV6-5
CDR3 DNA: TGTGCCAGCAGTTACTCGATGGCGGTGTCCTACGAGCAGTACTTC
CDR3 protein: CASSYSMAVSYEQYF

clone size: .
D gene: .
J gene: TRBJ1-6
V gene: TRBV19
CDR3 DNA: TGTGCCAGTAGTTTCTCCCGGCGGACAGCCGGACGATCACCCCTCCACTTT
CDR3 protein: CASSFSRRTAGRSPLHF

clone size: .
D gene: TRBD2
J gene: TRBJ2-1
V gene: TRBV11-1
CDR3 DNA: TGTGCCAGCAGTCCCCAAAGCCGGAGCGGGGGAAATGAGCAGTTCTTC
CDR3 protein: CASSPQSRSGGNEQFF

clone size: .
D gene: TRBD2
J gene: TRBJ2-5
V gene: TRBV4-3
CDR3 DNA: TGCGCCAGCAGCCAAGAACCCAGCGGGGGGGCGGGTCAAGAGACCCAGTACTTC
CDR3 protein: CASSQEPSGGAGQETQYF

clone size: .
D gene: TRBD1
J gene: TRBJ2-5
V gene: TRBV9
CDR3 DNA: TGTGCCAGCGCCAGGGGGTACCAAGAGACCCAGTACTTC
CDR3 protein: CASARGYQETQYF

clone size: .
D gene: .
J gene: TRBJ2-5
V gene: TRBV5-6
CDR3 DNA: TGTGCCAGCAGCTCTCCCTTTGGGGGGGGGCCCGGGGCGACCCAGTACTTC
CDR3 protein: CASSSPFGGGPGATQYF

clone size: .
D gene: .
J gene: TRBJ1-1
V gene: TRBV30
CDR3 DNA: TGTGCCTGGAGTGGGCAGGAGGGCACTGAAGCTTTCTTT
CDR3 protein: CAWSGQEGTEAFF

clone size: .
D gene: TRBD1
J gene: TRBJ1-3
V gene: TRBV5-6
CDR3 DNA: TGTGCCAGCAGCTTGGGACAGGGCGGCGTCACCATATATTTT
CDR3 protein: CASSLGQGGVTIYF

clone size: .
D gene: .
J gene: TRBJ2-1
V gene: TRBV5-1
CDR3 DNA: TGCGCCAGCAGCTTGGAGGGGGGGCCAGGTGAGCAGTTCTTC
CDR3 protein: CASSLEGGPGEQFF

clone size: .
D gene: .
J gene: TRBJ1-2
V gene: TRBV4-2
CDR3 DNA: TGTGCCAGCAGCCAGCGACAGCATGGCTACACCTTC
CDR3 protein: CASSQRQHGYTF

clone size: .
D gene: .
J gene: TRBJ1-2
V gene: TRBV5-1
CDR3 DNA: TGCGCCAGCAGCTTGGAAGGATGGCAGGCTAAATATGGCTACACCTTC
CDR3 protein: CASSLEGWQAKYGYTF

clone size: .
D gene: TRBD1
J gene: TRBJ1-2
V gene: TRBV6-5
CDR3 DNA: TGTGCCAGCGGACAGGGGGCTGGGGATGGCTACACCTTC
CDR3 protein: CASGQGAGDGYTF

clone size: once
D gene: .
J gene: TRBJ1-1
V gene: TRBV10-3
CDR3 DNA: TGTGCCATCAAAAGGGGAGGAGACACTGAAGCTTTCTTT
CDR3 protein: CAIKRGGDTEAFF